This T cell receptor beta chain emerged from a study of cytomegalovirus exposure and HLA in healthy donors. Study-wide context: According to later analysis, the same platform produced the roughly 110 validation and under 700 first-cohort repertoires. Notes on the study in general: The classifier reportedly diagnosed cytomegalovirus status with high specificity and sensitivity.

Trimming stripped 3 bases from V and 2 bases from J, with 14 bases between. This CDR3 has 15 amino acids. Germline V gene sequence: CDR1 SGDLS, CDR2 YYNGEE. Measured with immunoSEQ multiplex PCR; TCRdb has only the in-frame clones, and not every one. This table holds about 200,000 clones, around 78% found once. A word on this clone: Antigen unknown.

The source material was PBMCs. The V and J genes are TRBV9 and TRBJ1-1, with D perhaps matching TRBD1 (5 bases). The receptor was derived from a woman aged 18-35 years in good health and CMV-seronegative. The CDR3 DNA sequence: TGTGCCAGCAGCGCGCAAGGGGAGCTAAACACTGAAGCTTTCTTT. Its translation: CASSAQGELNTEAFF.